This T cell receptor (beta chain) was retrieved from a study of neurological immune-mediated disorders. Notes on the study in general: No sharing of CDR3 amino acid sequences was observed among expanded clones across subjects, suggesting private repertoires in all groups.

A remark on this clonotype: Its target is unknown.

5'RACE generated cDNA with 10-nucleotide random UMIs. Sequencing runs each yielded over 200 million TCR-beta sequences from 15-18 subjects. TCRdb re-analysed the 5' RACE reads in MiXCR, keeping a single row per CDR3 protein. The data contain 15,000 to 20,000 distinct CDR3 sequences, 12% to 15% of them singletons. The sorted libraries took roughly 990,000 CD4+ or CD8+ T cells. From germline, CDR1 is DFQATT and CDR2 SNEGSKA (reference sequence). The CDR3 is made up of 12 amino acids. Trimming pared 4 bases from V and 5 bases from J, leaving 11 bases between. This clonotype originated in a woman aged 60 to 75 with HTLV-1-associated myelopathy (HAM/TSP). The J gene is TRBJ2-5, the V gene TRBV20-1; D remains ambiguous. The sample consisted of CD4+ T cells from blood. CDR3 sequence reads: CSAIDRVETQYF. Here the CDR3 DNA reads TGCAGTGCTATCGACCGAGTCGAGACCCAGTACTTC.